This T cell receptor beta chain was captured by sequencing in a study of blood T cell repertoires in COVID-19. Overall study: Material from acute and convalescent COVID-19 was sourced from the United States, Italy and Spain. PBMCs, B-cell-depleted T cells, or T cells provided the cDNA or gDNA that made up the material.

How the authors handled the data: Reference gene primer amplification gave estimated nucleated cell counts. Profiled with immunoSEQ multiplex PCR; TCRdb holds only in-frame clones, not every one. V and J calls and clone size are as listed in that table; D and trimming were resolved from the DNA. The sample comprises about 130,000 clones, 75% to 90% of which are singletons, and less than 2% rests with the top ten. The sequence came from a man between 65 and 80 years old with acute or convalescent COVID-19. What was sequenced was peripheral blood.

The CDR3 coding sequence is TGTGCCAGCTCACCAGGGACAGGAGTGTCTCGCGAGCAGTACTTC. Its protein is CASSPGTGVSREQYF. The gene calls are TRBV18 and TRBJ2-7, with 8 positions matching TRBD1. The CDR3 contains 15 residues. Losses at the gene ends were 2 bases for V and 6 bases for J; bases not matched to a gene: 9. The germline CDR1 and CDR2 sequences are KGHSH and LQKENI.